These 20 T cell receptor gamma chains were all obtained from the same sample, sequenced in a study of intestinal T cells in coeliac disease. About 11 formalin-fixed paraffin-embedded scrolls, each 5 µm thick, supplied each case's genomic DNA. Using approximately 220 ng of biopsy DNA, TRG was amplified with LymphoTrack primers. TCRdb reanalysed the multiplex PCR reads with CATT. The sample lists under 1,500 gamma-chain clones, 44% occurring once. The sequencing sample was made of a duodenal biopsy. The receptors come from a human donor with celiac disease.

The CDR3 DNA is TGTGCCACCTGGGACAATTATTATAAGAAACTCTTT. It codes for CATWDNYYKKLF. The chain carries TRGV4 and TRGJ1 or TRGJ2. This CDR3 is 12 amino acids long. J lost 1 base, V lost 4 bases, and 1 base had no gene match. CDR1 EGSTGY and CDR2 YDSYTSSV come from the germline V gene.

The rearrangement uses TRGV10 and TRGJ1 or TRGJ2. TRGV10 is identified as an open reading frame with a role that is uncertain. V gave up 8 bases and J gave up 10 bases; unmatched junction bases: 9. There are 11 residues in the CDR3. The CDR3 sequence is CAAWDGGKKLF. CDR3 sequence (DNA): TGTGCTGCGTGGGATGGGGGGAAGAAACTCTTT.

The J gene is TRGJ1 or TRGJ2, the V gene TRGV9. Germline-derived CDR1 and CDR2 are GITISATS and ISYDGTV (reference sequence). The ends lost 6 bases at V and 7 bases at J; junction bases unmatched: 3. The CDR3 sequence is 10 residues long. Here the CDR3 DNA reads TGTGCCTTGTGGACCTATAAGAAACTCTTT. It translates to CALWTYKKLF.

The chain combines TRGV2 with TRGJ1 or TRGJ2. The germline CDR1 and CDR2 sequences are EGSNGY and YDSYNSKV. This CDR3 contains 14 residues. The junction had 14 bases not matched to a gene; V was cut back by 5 bases and J by 7 bases. This CDR3 reads CATWGIRVMYKKLF. The DNA for the CDR3 is TGTGCCACCTGGGGCATCCGTGTGATGTATAAGAAACTCTTT.

This chain connects TRGV5 to TRGJ1 or TRGJ2. The germline CDR1 and CDR2 sequences are VINAFY and YDVSNSKD. V gave up 3 bases and J gave up 12 bases; unmatched junction bases: 11. CDR3 length: 12 residues. CDR3 protein: CATWDGIGGKLF. CDR3 coding DNA: TGTGCCACCTGGGACGGGATTGGGGGGAAACTCTTT.

J is TRGJ1 or TRGJ2 and V is TRGV2. Per germline, CDR1 EGSNGY and CDR2 YDSYNSKV. The CDR3 runs 12 residues. J gave up 4 bases and V 4 bases, and 4 bases lay outside the gene matches. The CDR3 loop reads CATWDSYYKKLF. In nucleotides, the CDR3 is TGTGCCACCTGGGATAGCTATTATAAGAAACTCTTT.

In its sample, this clone was seen a few times. CDR3 protein: CATWDGPGGWDSSDWIKTF. For the CDR3, the DNA is TGTGCCACCTGGGACGGGCCGGGGGGTTGGGATAGTAGTGATTGGATCAAGACGTTT. The chain uses TRGV2 and TRGJP2. Per the germline V gene, CDR1 is EGSNGY and CDR2 is YDSYNSKV. Trimming removed 0 bases from V and 0 bases from J; junction bases left unmatched: 13. The CDR3 loop spans 19 amino acids.

In this sample, this clone turned up a few times. The rearrangement uses TRGV5 and TRGJ1 or TRGJ2. The CDR3 loop spans 12 amino acids. V was clipped by 0 bases and J by 7 bases; unmatched bases: 3. CDR1 is VINAFY and CDR2 is YDVSNSKD in the germline V gene. The CDR3 nucleotides are TGTGCCACCTGGGACAGGCACTATAAGAAACTCTTT. It yields the protein CATWDRHYKKLF.

This chain links TRGV2 with TRGJ1 or TRGJ2. The germline gives CDR1 EGSNGY, CDR2 YDSYNSKV. CDR3 length: 15 residues. Trimming removed 1 base from V and 6 bases from J; junction bases left unmatched: 12. The CDR3 DNA sequence: TGTGCCACCTGGGACGGCACAGAGTCGGGTTATAAGAAACTCTTT. Encoded protein: CATWDGTESGYKKLF.

The chain has TRGV4 and TRGJ1 or TRGJ2. V was pared by 0 bases and J by 11 bases, with 13 bases of the junction left unmatched. Germline CDR1 and CDR2: EGSTGY and YDSYTSSV. This CDR3 contains 14 residues. CDR3 protein: CATWDGPRSREKLF. CDR3 nucleotides: TGTGCCACCTGGGATGGGCCTCGGAGTCGAGAGAAACTCTTT.

This clone occurred once. The J gene is TRGJP2, the V gene TRGV2. The CDR3 consists of 12 residues. Germline V gene sequence: CDR1 EGSNGY, CDR2 YDSYNSKV. CDR3 bases: TGTGCACCGGATAGTAGTGATTGGATCAAGACGTTT. This translates into CAPDSSDWIKTF.

This rearrangement joins TRGV2 to TRGJP1. Germline V gene sequence: CDR1 EGSNGY, CDR2 YDSYNSKV. The CDR3 length is 17 residues. V shed 5 bases, J shed 0 bases, and the junction held 12 bases outside the gene matches. The chain's CDR3 is CATWAALTYTTGWFKIF. The CDR3 DNA reads as TGTGCCACCTGGGCTGCCCTTACATATACCACTGGTTGGTTCAAGATATTT.

This clone was counted a few times. The chain carries TRGV9 and TRGJ1 or TRGJ2. This CDR3 has 15 amino acids. Germline CDR1 GITISATS, CDR2 ISYDGTV (reference sequence). The trim removed 2 bases at V and 2 bases at J, leaving 9 bases unmatched. Here the CDR3 DNA reads TGTGCCTTGTGGGAGGCTACCGCGGATTATTATAAGAAACTCTTT. This gives the protein CALWEATADYYKKLF.

The chain is built from TRGV4 and TRGJ1 or TRGJ2. Looked up from germline, CDR1 is EGSTGY and CDR2 is YDSYTSSV. This CDR3 spans 13 amino acids. With 0 bases clipped from V and 6 bases from J, the junction kept 5 bases outside the gene matches. The CDR3 DNA follows: TGTGCCACCTGGGATGGGCTTATTTATAAGAAACTCTTT. Protein sequence: CATWDGLIYKKLF.

The chain has TRGV9 and TRGJ1 or TRGJ2. Germline CDR1 GITISATS, CDR2 ISYDGTV (reference sequence). CDR3 length: 15 amino acids. V lost 0 bases, J lost 1 base, and 6 bases stayed unmatched. CDR3 protein: CALWEVRSNYYKKLF. In DNA form, the CDR3 reads TGTGCCTTGTGGGAGGTGCGATCCAATTATTATAAGAAACTCTTT.

Notes on this clone: Mismatch with germline at one junction end may stem from a read error. The chain carries TRGV2 and TRGJP2. Looked up from germline, CDR1 is EGSNGY and CDR2 is YDSYNSKV. The CDR3 length is 17 residues. For the CDR3, the DNA is TGTGCCACCTGGGACGGCAAAAATCATAGTAGTGATCGGATCAAGACGTTT. It specifies CATWDGKNHSSDRIKTF.

There are a few counts of this clone. V is TRGV9 and J is TRGJ1 or TRGJ2. The J segment lost 3 bases and the V segment lost 6 bases, leaving 5 bases of the junction unmatched. Per the germline V gene, CDR1 is GITISATS and CDR2 is ISYDGTV (reference sequence). This CDR3 has 12 residues. CDR3 DNA sequence: TGTGCCTTGTGGCCCATTTATTATAAGAAACTCTTT. It is translated as CALWPIYYKKLF.

This clone was recorded a few times. The rearrangement joins TRGV8 to TRGJ1 or TRGJ2. CDR3 length equals 15 residues. CDR1 is VENAVY and CDR2 is YDSYNSRV in the germline V gene. Trimming at V came to 5 bases and at J to 8 bases, leaving 18 bases not matched to a gene. This CDR3 reads CATWVGHPLENKKLF. For the CDR3, the DNA is TGTGCCACCTGGGTTGGACACCCCCTGGAAAATAAGAAACTCTTT.

This clone occurred a few times. V and J are TRGV2 and TRGJP2. V trimming: 0 bases; J trimming: 8 bases; junction bases outside the gene matches: 12. Germline CDR1 and CDR2: EGSNGY and YDSYNSKV. The length of the CDR3 is 16 residues. CDR3 protein: CATWDGLTLGDWIKTF. The CDR3, as DNA: TGTGCCACCTGGGACGGGCTCACACTCGGGGATTGGATCAAGACGTTT.

This clone was seen a few times. The V and J genes are TRGV8 and TRGJP2. V was pared by 7 bases and J by 7 bases, with 0 bases of the junction left unmatched. The CDR3 is 10 amino acids. The germline gives CDR1 VENAVY, CDR2 YDSYNSRV. In nucleotides, the CDR3 is TGTGCCACCTGTGATTGGATCAAGACGTTT. This encodes CATCDWIKTF.